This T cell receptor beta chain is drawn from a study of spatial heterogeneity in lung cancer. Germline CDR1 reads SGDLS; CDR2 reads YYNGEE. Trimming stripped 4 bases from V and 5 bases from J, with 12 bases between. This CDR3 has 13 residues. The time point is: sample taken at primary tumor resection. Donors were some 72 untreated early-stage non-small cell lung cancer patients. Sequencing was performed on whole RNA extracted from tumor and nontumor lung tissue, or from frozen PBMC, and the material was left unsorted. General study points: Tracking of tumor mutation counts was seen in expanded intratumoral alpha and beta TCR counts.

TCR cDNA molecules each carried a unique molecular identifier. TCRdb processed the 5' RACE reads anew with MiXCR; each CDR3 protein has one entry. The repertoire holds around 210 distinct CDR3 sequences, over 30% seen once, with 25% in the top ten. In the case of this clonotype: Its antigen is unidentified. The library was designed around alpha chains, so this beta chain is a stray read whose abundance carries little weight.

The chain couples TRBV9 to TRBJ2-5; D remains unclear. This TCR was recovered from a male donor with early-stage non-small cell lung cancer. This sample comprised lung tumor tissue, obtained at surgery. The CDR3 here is CASSPAGRETQYF. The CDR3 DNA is TGTGCCAGCAGCCCAGCCGGGCGGGAGACCCAGTACTTC.